This record covers a single TCR beta chain. Its specificity is unknown. The sample belongs to a study of identifying expanded T cells in peripheral blood. The germline CDR1 and CDR2 sequences are MNHEY and SMNVEV (reference sequence). The CDR3 is made up of 15 amino acids. V was pared by 5 bases and J by 2 bases, with 4 bases of the junction left unmatched. General study points: About 1.2 clones differed between technical replicates, versus around 16 and 19 over time. Variance in clone template counts between approximately 2-week samples significantly increased with total template count across all healthy donors.

Healthy donors had no documented immune events, such as infections, while sampled. Data came from immunoSEQ multiplex PCR; TCRdb stores just in-frame clones and leaves some out. The sample holds 83,000 or so clones, around nine tenths seen once. The material sequenced was blood. The genes are TRBV27 and TRBJ2-1, with 9 bases fitting TRBD1. The source of this sequence is a person aged 18-69 years in good health. Here the CDR3 reads CASSRRDRAYNEQFF. The CDR3 DNA reads as TGTGCCAGCAGTCGCCGGGACAGGGCCTACAATGAGCAGTTCTTC.